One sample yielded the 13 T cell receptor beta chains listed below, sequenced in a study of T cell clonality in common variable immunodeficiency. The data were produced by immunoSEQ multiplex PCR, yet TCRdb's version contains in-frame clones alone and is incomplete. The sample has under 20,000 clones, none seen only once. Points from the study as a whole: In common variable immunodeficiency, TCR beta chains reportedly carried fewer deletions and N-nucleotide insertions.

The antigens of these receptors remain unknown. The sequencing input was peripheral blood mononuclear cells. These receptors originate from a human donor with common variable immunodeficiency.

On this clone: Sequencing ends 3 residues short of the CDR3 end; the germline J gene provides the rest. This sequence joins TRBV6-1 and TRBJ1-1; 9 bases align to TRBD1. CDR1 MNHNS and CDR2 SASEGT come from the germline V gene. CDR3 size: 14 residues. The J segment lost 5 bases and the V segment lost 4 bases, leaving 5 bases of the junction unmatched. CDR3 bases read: TGTGCCAGCAGTGCCTCGGACAGGGGAACTGAA. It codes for CASSASDRGTE. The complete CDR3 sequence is CASSASDRGTEAFF.

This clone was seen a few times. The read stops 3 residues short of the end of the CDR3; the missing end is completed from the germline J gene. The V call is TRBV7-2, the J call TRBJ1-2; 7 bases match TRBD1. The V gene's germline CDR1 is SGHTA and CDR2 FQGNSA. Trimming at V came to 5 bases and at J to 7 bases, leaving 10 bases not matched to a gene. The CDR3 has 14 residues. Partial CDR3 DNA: TGTGCCAGCAGCGACCACCGACAGGGACGTGGC. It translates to CASSDHRQGRG. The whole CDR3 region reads CASSDHRQGRGYTF.

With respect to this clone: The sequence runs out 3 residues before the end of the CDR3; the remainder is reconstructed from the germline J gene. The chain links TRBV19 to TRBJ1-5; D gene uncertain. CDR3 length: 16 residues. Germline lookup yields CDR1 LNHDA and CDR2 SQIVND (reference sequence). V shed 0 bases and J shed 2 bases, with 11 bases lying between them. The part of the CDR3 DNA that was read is TGTGCCAGTAGTATAGAAAGGGCGTCGGGCAATCAGCCC. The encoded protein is CASSIERASGNQP. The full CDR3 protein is CASSIERASGNQPQHF.

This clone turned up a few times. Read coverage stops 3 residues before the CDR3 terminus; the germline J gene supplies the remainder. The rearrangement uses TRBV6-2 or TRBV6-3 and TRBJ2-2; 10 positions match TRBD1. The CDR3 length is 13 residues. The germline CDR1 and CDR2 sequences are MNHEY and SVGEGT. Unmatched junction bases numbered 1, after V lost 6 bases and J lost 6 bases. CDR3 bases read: TGTGCCAGCAGGGGACAGGGGCCCGGGGAG. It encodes CASRGQGPGE. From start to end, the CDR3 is CASRGQGPGELFF.

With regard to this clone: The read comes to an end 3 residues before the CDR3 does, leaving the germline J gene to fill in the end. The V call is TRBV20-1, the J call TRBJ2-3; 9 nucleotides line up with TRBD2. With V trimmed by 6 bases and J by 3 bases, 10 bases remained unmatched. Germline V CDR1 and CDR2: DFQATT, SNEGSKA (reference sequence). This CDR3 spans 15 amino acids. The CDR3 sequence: CSAPTASGITDTQYF. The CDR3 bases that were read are TGCAGTGCCCCCACGGCTAGCGGGATAACAGATACG.

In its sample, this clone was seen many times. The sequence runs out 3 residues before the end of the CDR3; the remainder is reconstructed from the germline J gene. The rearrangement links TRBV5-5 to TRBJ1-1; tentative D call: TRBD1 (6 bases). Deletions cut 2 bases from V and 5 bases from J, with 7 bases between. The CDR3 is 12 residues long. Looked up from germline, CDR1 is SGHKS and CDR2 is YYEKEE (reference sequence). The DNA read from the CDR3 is TGTGCCAGCAGCTTTGGGACAACTGAA. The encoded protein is CASSFGTTE. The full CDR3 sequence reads CASSFGTTEAFF.

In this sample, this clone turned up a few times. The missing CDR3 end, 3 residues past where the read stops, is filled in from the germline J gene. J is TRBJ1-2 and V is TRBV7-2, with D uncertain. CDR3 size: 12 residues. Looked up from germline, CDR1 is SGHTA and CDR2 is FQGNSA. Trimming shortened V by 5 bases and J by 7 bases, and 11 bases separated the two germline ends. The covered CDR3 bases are TGTGCCAGCAGCAGAAGGGTGGGTGGC. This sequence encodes CASSRRVGG. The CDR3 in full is CASSRRVGGYTF.

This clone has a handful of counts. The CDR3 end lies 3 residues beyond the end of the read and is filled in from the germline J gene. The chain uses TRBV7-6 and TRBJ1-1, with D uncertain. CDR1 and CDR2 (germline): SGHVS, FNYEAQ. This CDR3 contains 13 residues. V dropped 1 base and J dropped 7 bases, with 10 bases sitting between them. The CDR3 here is CASSLEVGGEAFF. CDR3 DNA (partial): TGTGCCAGCAGCTTAGAAGTTGGCGGTGAA.

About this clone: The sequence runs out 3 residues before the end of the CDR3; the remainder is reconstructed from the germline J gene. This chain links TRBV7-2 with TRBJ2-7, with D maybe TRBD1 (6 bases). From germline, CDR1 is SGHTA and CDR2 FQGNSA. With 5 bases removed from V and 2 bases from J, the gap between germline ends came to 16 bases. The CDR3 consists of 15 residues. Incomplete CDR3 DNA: TGTGCCAGCAGCCGTGATGGGGGCGGAACCTACGAG. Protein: CASSRDGGGTYE. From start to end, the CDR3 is CASSRDGGGTYEQYF.

The part of the CDR3 DNA that was read is TGTGCCAGCTCACCGAGGTACAGGGTTGATCAGCCC. Protein sequence: CASSPRYRVDQP. In full, the CDR3 is CASSPRYRVDQPQHF. The gene calls are TRBV18 and TRBJ1-5; D perhaps matches TRBD1 (6 bases). The read is 3 residues too short to cover the CDR3 end, so that end is filled in from the germline J gene. The CDR3 length is 15 residues. Trimming removed 3 bases at V and 5 bases at J, with 14 bases between. The V gene's germline CDR1 is KGHSH and CDR2 LQKENI.

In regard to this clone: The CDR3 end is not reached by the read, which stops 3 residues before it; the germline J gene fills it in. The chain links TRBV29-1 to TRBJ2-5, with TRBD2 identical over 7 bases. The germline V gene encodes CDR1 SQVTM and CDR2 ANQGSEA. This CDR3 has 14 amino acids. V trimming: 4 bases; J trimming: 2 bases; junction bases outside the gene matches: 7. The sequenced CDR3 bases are TGCAGCGTTGCCCTGAGCGGGGTACAAGAGACC. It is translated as CSVALSGVQET. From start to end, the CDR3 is CSVALSGVQETQYF.

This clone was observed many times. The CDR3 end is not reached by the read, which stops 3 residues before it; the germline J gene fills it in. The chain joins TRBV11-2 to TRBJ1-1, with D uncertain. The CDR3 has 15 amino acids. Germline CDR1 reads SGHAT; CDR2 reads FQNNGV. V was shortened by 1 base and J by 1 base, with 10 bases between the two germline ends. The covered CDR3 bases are TGTGCCAGCAGCTTAGGGTCTATACGGAACACTGAA. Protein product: CASSLGSIRNTE. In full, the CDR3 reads CASSLGSIRNTEAFF.

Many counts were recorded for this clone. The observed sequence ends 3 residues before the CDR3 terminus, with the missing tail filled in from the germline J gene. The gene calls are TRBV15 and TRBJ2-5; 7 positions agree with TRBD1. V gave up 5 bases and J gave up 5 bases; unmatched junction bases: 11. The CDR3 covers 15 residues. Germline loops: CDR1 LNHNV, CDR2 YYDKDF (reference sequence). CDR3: CATSGMRLGQETQYF. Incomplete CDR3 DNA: TGTGCCACCAGCGGTATGAGGTTGGGACAGGAGACC.